The 22 T cell receptor beta chains given below trace back to one sample, sequenced in a study of vaccination effects on CD4 cells after COVID-19. Culture lasted around eleven days before CD4+ T cell isolation. Participants completed two doses of the BNT162b2 or mRNA-1273 vaccine. These receptors lack a known antigen. TCRdb's table, derived via immunoSEQ multiplex PCR, lists solely in-frame clones and lacks some. There are fewer than 60,000 clones in the sample; 78% occur only once, and more than 3.5% lies in the top ten. The material was CD4+ T cells from PBMCs cultured without peptide, obtained after COVID-19 vaccination. Receptor source: a human donor who received a COVID-19 vaccine.

CDR3 in DNA: TGTGCCAGCAGCGTAGGGGGGACGACCTACAATGAGCAGTTCTTC. This sequence encodes CASSVGGTTYNEQFF. The chain joins TRBV9 to TRBJ2-1, with D possibly called TRBD1 or TRBD2 (5 bases each). Germline V gene sequence: CDR1 SGDLS, CDR2 YYNGEE. Trimming left V 0 bases short and J 2 bases short, with 9 bases between. The CDR3 length is 15 residues.

The chain carries TRBV2 and TRBJ1-6; no definite D call. The CDR3 has 14 residues. CDR1 and CDR2 (germline): SNHLY, FYNNEI. Between the trimmed V and J ends, which lost 0 bases and 8 bases, there was a span of 8 bases. The CDR3 DNA sequence: TGTGCCAGCAGTGAAGCCCTTCGGTATTCACCCCTCCACTTT. Residues: CASSEALRYSPLHF.

The chain couples TRBV16 to TRBJ1-2, with TRBD1 matching 9 bases. The CDR3 loop spans 17 amino acids. Germline V gene sequence: CDR1 KGHSY, CDR2 FQNENV. V lost 0 bases, J lost 4 bases, and 9 bases stayed unmatched. As DNA, the CDR3 is TGTGCCAGCAGCCAATCGACAGGGGGGGGGCCTACCTATGGCTACACCTTC. Its protein product is CASSQSTGGGPTYGYTF.

This clone came up once. V usage is TRBV3-1 (or the pseudogene TRBV3-2) and J usage is TRBJ2-7; the match to TRBD2 covers 8 bases. This CDR3 comprises 16 residues. With 6 bases clipped from V and 3 bases from J, the junction kept 13 bases outside the gene matches. In germline, CDR1 is LGHDT, CDR2 YNNKEL (reference sequence). Here the CDR3 reads CASRPLRRREVYEQYF. As DNA, the CDR3 is TGTGCCAGCAGACCCCTCAGAAGGCGGGAGGTCTACGAGCAGTACTTC.

The genes are TRBV14 and TRBJ1-6; the D is unclear. Between the trimmed V and J ends, which lost 0 bases and 7 bases, there was a span of 10 bases. Germline values: CDR1 SGHDN, CDR2 FVKESK. CDR3 length: 15 residues. The CDR3: CASSQDITANSPLHF. The CDR3 DNA sequence: TGTGCCAGCAGCCAAGATATTACCGCCAATTCACCCCTCCACTTT.

V is TRBV18 and J is TRBJ1-2; D is unresolved. V shed 1 base and J shed 7 bases, with 10 bases lying between them. The CDR3 spans 13 residues. The germline CDR1 and CDR2 sequences are KGHSH and LQKENI. Here the CDR3 DNA reads TGTGCCAGCTCACCACGTTCGGAAGGTGGCTACACCTTC. Amino acids: CASSPRSEGGYTF.

The chain employs TRBV6-6 and TRBJ1-3, with D unresolved. The length of the CDR3 is 15 residues. Trimming took off 6 bases at V and 0 bases at J, with 12 bases between the two ends. The germline CDR1 and CDR2 sequences are MNHNY and SVGAGI (reference sequence). This CDR3 is CASSPRVPSGNTIYF. The CDR3 DNA follows: TGTGCCAGCAGCCCACGGGTTCCCTCTGGAAACACCATATATTTT.

In its sample, this clone was seen once. The chain recombines TRBV7-4 with TRBJ1-5; perhaps TRBD1 as D (6 bases). Germline CDR1 reads SGHVT; CDR2 reads SQSDAQ. The length of the CDR3 is 15 residues. V was shortened by 5 bases and J by 7 bases, with 18 bases between the two germline ends. CDR3 region: CASSVYPGGRQPQHF. The CDR3 coding sequence is TGTGCCAGCAGCGTATACCCGGGGGGGCGGCAGCCCCAGCATTTT.

This rearrangement joins TRBV18 to TRBJ2-5; D gene uncertain. The V end lost 6 bases, the J end lost 1 base, and 3 bases lay between the germline ends. This CDR3 has 11 residues. Looked up from germline, CDR1 is KGHSH and CDR2 is LQKENI. The CDR3 spells CASSVQETQYF. The CDR3 nucleotides read TGTGCCAGCTCCGTCCAAGAGACCCAGTACTTC.

V and J are TRBV2 and TRBJ2-3; D assignment may be TRBD1 or TRBD2 (6 bases each). V gave up 6 bases and J gave up 2 bases, with 15 bases separating them. CDR3 length: 15 residues. Germline V gene data show CDR1 as SNHLY and CDR2 as FYNNEI. The CDR3 spells CASRRGAAPTDTQYF. CDR3 bases: TGTGCCAGCAGGAGGGGGGCCGCCCCCACAGATACGCAGTATTTT. The variable domain in full, with the rest retrieved from reference TRBV2 and TRBJ2-3, is EPEVTQTPSHQVTQMGQEVILRCVPISNHLYFYWYRQILGQKVEFLVSFYNNEISEKSEIFDDQFSVERPDGSNFTLKIRSTKLEDSAMYFCASRRGAAPTDTQYFGPGTRLTVL.

This clone appeared once. The CDR3 is CASSLAGGGRYEQYF. DNA for the CDR3: TGTGCCAGCAGCTTAGCAGGAGGGGGGAGGTACGAGCAGTACTTC. The chain joins TRBV7-2 to TRBJ2-7; D could derive from TRBD1 or TRBD2 (6 bases each). Germline-derived CDR1 and CDR2 are SGHTA and FQGNSA. V dropped 0 bases and J dropped 4 bases, with 13 bases sitting between them. This CDR3 comprises 15 residues.

The chain is built from TRBV18 and TRBJ2-7; TRBD2 matches 15 bases. The CDR3 totals 17 residues. CDR1 is KGHSH, CDR2 LQKENI, per germline. J lost 5 bases, V lost 5 bases, and 10 bases had no gene match. The CDR3 bases are TGTGCCAGCTCAGGACTAGCGGGAGGGCTTGAATCTAACGAGCAGTACTTC. Encoded protein: CASSGLAGGLESNEQYF.

V and J are TRBV5-4 and TRBJ2-1; perhaps D is TRBD1 or TRBD2 (6 bases each). The V and J ends lost 0 bases and 10 bases respectively, with 11 bases between them. CDR1 is SGHNT, CDR2 YYREEE, per germline (reference sequence). This CDR3 contains 13 residues. In DNA, the CDR3 is TGTGCCAGCAGCTTGGTGGGGGGCAACGAGCAGTTCTTC. Translation: CASSLVGGNEQFF.

This chain joins TRBV6-5 and TRBJ2-1, with D tentatively TRBD1 (6 bases). This CDR3 is built from 15 residues. Germline V gives CDR1 MNHEY, CDR2 SVGAGI. Trimming took off 2 bases at V and 10 bases at J, with 18 bases between the two ends. CDR3 sequence: CASSYGLAGAGEQFF. The CDR3 nucleotides are TGTGCCAGCAGTTACGGGCTAGCAGGGGCTGGGGAGCAGTTCTTC.

This clone has only one observation. The chain couples TRBV10-2 to TRBJ2-7, with D perhaps matching TRBD1 (6 bases). CDR1 WSHSY and CDR2 SAAADI come from the germline V gene. The CDR3 runs to 16 residues. Trimming took 6 bases from V and 0 from J, leaving 18 bases between them. The CDR3 region is CASSPGRGISSYEQYF. For the CDR3, the DNA is TGCGCCAGCAGCCCCGGTAGGGGGATAAGCTCCTACGAGCAGTACTTC.

V and J are TRBV12-3 or TRBV12-4 and TRBJ1-6; D uncertain. V lost 3 bases and J lost 9, with 9 bases in between. The CDR3 contains 13 residues. The CDR3 nucleotides read TGTGCCAGCAGTTTGGCCAGGCCTTCACCCCTCCACTTT. It codes for CASSLARPSPLHF.

This clone was observed a handful of times. V gene TRBV29-1 combines with J gene TRBJ1-4; TRBD1 aligns across 8 bases. J was trimmed by 6 bases and V by 1 base; bases with no gene match: 4. CDR3 length: 14 residues. Germline V gene lookup returns CDR1 SQVTM and CDR2 ANQGSEA. CDR3 coding DNA: TGCAGCGTTGAAGGTCCGGGACAGGATGAAAAACTGTTTTTT. Its translation is CSVEGPGQDEKLFF. The complete variable domain, with remaining parts taken from reference TRBV29-1 and TRBJ1-4, reads SAVISQKPSRDICQRGTSLTIQCQVDSQVTMMFWYRQQPGQSLTLIATANQGSEATYESGFVIDKFPISRPNLTFSTLTVSNMSPEDSSIYLCSVEGPGQDEKLFFGSGTQLSVL.

This clone came up a few times. The J gene is TRBJ2-5, the V gene TRBV6-1, with 8 bases matching TRBD2. Germline CDR1 and CDR2: MNHNS and SASEGT. The CDR3 sequence is 15 residues long. The ends lost 1 base at V and 5 bases at J; junction bases unmatched: 6. The CDR3 DNA sequence: TGTGCCAGCAGTGAAGGGGGTAGCGGGAAGGAGACCCAGTACTTC. Translated: CASSEGGSGKETQYF.

The sample holds one count of this clone. The CDR3, as DNA: TGTGCCAGCAGTCTGGACACTGAAGCTTTCTTT. Amino acids: CASSLDTEAFF. The genes are TRBV28 and TRBJ1-1; D ambiguous. The germline V gene encodes CDR1 MDHEN and CDR2 SYDVKM. The length of the CDR3 is 11 residues. V lost 5 bases to trimming and J lost 3 bases, with 4 bases between them.

This rearrangement joins TRBV5-4 to TRBJ2-2, with D perhaps TRBD1 (6 bases). V gave up 0 bases and J gave up 4 bases, with 7 bases separating them. Germline-derived CDR1 and CDR2 are SGHNT and YYREEE (reference sequence). This CDR3 has 14 amino acids. The CDR3 here is CASSLGGPTGELFF. The CDR3 nucleotides are TGTGCCAGCAGCTTGGGGGGGCCCACCGGGGAGCTGTTTTTT. The whole variable domain, filled in from reference TRBV5-4 and TRBJ2-2, reads ETGVTQSPTHLIKTRGQQVTLRCSSQSGHNTVSWYQQALGQGPQFIFQYYREEENGRGNFPPRFSGLQFPNYSSELNVNALELDDSALYLCASSLGGPTGELFFGEGSRLTVL.

The chain employs TRBV5-1 and TRBJ2-3, with a tentative D call TRBD2 (6 bases). Germline V lookup: CDR1 SGHRS, CDR2 YFSETQ. Trimming cost V 0 bases and J 7 bases, with 12 bases left between them. The CDR3 is 14 amino acids. CDR3 nucleotides: TGCGCCAGCAGCTTGGTCCTAGCGTCGAATACGCAGTATTTT. Encoded protein: CASSLVLASNTQYF.

The chain uses TRBV5-1 and TRBJ2-3; no firm D call. V lost 4 bases and J 6 bases, leaving 6 bases between the germline ends. Germline lookup yields CDR1 SGHRS and CDR2 YFSETQ. The CDR3 contains 11 residues. The CDR3 is CASSKGDTQYF. CDR3 nucleotides: TGCGCCAGCAGCAAAGGGGATACGCAGTATTTT. Full variable domain (rest looked up from reference TRBV5-1 and TRBJ2-3): KAGVTQTPRYLIKTRGQQVTLSCSPISGHRSVSWYQQTPGQGLQFLFEYFSETQRNKGNFPGRFSGRQFSNSRSEMNVSTLELGDSALYLCASSKGDTQYFGPGTRLTVL.